The rows below give T cell receptor beta chains drawn from one sample of a study of Graves' ophthalmopathy and Graves' hyperthyroidism. TCRdb ran MiXCR on the multiplex PCR reads and lists one entry per CDR3 protein. The table has 620,000 or so distinct CDR3 sequences, about 24% seen once; the top ten hold about 6.6%. The sample comprised peripheral blood. The receptors come from a woman under 30 with stable Graves' hyperthyroidism. Some clones in this sample may be carry-over from other donors' samples. CDR3s include the opening cysteine and the closing phenylalanine or tryptophan. The D gene is left open where the match is weak. Clone size, where shown, is once, few, many, or a class for clones that have expanded.

TRBD1,TRBV10-3,13,many,TRBJ1-2,CAISGGTGAIYTF,TGTGCCATCAGTGGGGGGACAGGGGCAATCTACACCTTC
TRBD1,TRBV7-8,15,-,TRBJ1-6,CASAYPGQGDSPLHF,TGTGCCAGCGCCTACCCGGGACAGGGGGATTCACCCCTCCACTTT
TRBD1,TRBV6-1,16,many,TRBJ1-3,CASSEREGASGNTIYF,TGTGCCAGCAGTGAACGGGAGGGGGCGAGTGGAAACACCATATATTTT
-,TRBV15,14,many,TRBJ1-1,CATSRDRTNTEAFF,TGTGCCACCAGCAGAGATCGGACGAACACTGAAGCTTTCTTT
-,TRBV30,13,few,TRBJ1-5,CAWRRGNNQPQHF,TGTGCCTGGAGACGGGGGAACAATCAGCCCCAGCATTTT
-,TRBV27,15,many,TRBJ2-5,CASSLSIRGRETQYF,TGTGCCAGCAGTTTATCTATAAGGGGCCGGGAGACCCAGTACTTC
-,TRBV19,15,-,TRBJ1-5,CASNQPRESNQPQHF,TGTGCCAGTAATCAACCAAGGGAGAGCAATCAGCCCCAGCATTTT
-,TRBV7-3,13,many,TRBJ1-1,CASSLQADTEAFF,TGTGCCAGCAGCTTACAGGCGGACACTGAAGCTTTCTTT
-,TRBV12-3/TRBV12-4,16,many,TRBJ1-1,CASSPRVGGPGTEAFF,TGTGCCAGCAGTCCTAGAGTTGGGGGGCCGGGCACTGAAGCTTTCTTT
-,TRBV20-1,14,few,TRBJ2-7,CSFQLGVSAYEQYF,TGCAGCTTCCAATTGGGGGTTTCTGCCTACGAGCAGTACTTC
-,TRBV9,15,-,TRBJ1-1,CASSLRPGLGTEALF,TGTGCCAGCAGCCTTAGACCAGGGTTGGGCACTGAAGCTCTCTTT
-,TRBV20-1,15,-,TRBJ2-7,CSAPGEALSSYEQYF,TGCAGTGCGCCCGGGGAGGCGCTTAGCTCCTACGAGCAGTACTTC
TRBD2,TRBV12-3/TRBV12-4,15,many,TRBJ2-7,CASSLVLAGGHEQYF,TGTGCCAGCAGTTTAGTGCTAGCGGGAGGGCATGAGCAGTACTTC
TRBD2,TRBV28,15,many,TRBJ2-7,CASSWTSGRAYEQYF,TGTGCCAGCAGTTGGACTAGCGGGAGGGCCTACGAGCAGTACTTC
-,TRBV29-1,14,many,TRBJ1-2,CSVEEGGQAYGYTF,TGCAGCGTTGAAGAGGGTGGGCAGGCCTATGGCTACACCTTC
-,TRBV27,12,many,TRBJ1-2,CASSQDRRDYTF,TGTGCCAGCAGCCAAGACAGAAGAGATTACACCTTC
TRBD2,TRBV20-1,15,-,TRBJ2-7,CSAPLGTGGSYEQYF,TGCAGTGCTCCCCTTGGGACGGGGGGGTCCTACGAGCAGTACTTC
-,TRBV12-3/TRBV12-4,17,-,TRBJ2-6,CASNLSGGLSGANVLTF,TGTGCCAGCAACCTCTCGGGGGGCCTCTCTGGGGCCAACGTCCTGACTTTC
-,TRBV12-3/TRBV12-4,14,-,TRBJ1-2,CASSSSQPNYGYTF,TGTGCCAGCAGTTCCAGCCAACCTAACTATGGCTACACCTTC
TRBD2,TRBV28,15,many,TRBJ2-7,CASQPPSGGLREQYF,TGTGCCAGCCAACCCCCCTCGGGGGGGCTACGCGAGCAGTACTTC
-,TRBV7-9,13,-,TRBJ2-7,CASSLVEGGEQYF,TGTGCCAGCAGCTTAGTCGAGGGCGGGGAGCAGTACTTC
TRBD2,TRBV28,17,-,TRBJ2-5,CASSVLAGGSPQETQYF,TGTGCCAGCAGTGTGCTAGCGGGAGGCTCCCCGCAAGAGACCCAGTACTTC
-,TRBV15,15,many,TRBJ1-2,CATSSHLTEYYGYTF,TGTGCCACCAGCTCCCACCTGACAGAGTACTATGGCTACACCTTC
-,TRBV18,13,few,TRBJ1-1,CASSPLGTREAFF,TGTGCCAGCTCACCGTTGGGGACGAGGGAAGCTTTCTTT
TRBD2,TRBV27,15,many,TRBJ2-7,CASSWVAGESYEQYF,TGTGCCAGCAGTTGGGTGGCGGGGGAGTCCTACGAGCAGTACTTC
TRBD2,TRBV29-1,15,many,TRBJ2-5,CSVADSSGRAETQYF,TGCAGCGTTGCTGATTCTAGCGGGAGGGCCGAGACCCAGTACTTC
TRBD2,TRBV2,14,many,TRBJ2-7,CASSPLAGLYEQYF,TGTGCCAGCAGCCCTTTAGCGGGACTCTACGAGCAGTACTTC
TRBD1,TRBV7-6,16,many,TRBJ1-1,CASSLVQGGMNTEAFF,TGTGCCAGCAGCTTAGTTCAGGGGGGGATGAACACTGAAGCTTTCTTT
-,TRBV6-4,14,-,TRBJ2-2,CASRRDFITGELFF,TGTGCCAGCAGACGGGACTTCATAACCGGGGAGCTGTTTTTT
-,TRBV28,18,few,TRBJ1-5,CASSLRFGMRGRNQPQHF,TGTGCCAGCAGTTTACGATTCGGTATGAGGGGCCGAAATCAGCCCCAGCATTTT
-,TRBV28,16,many,TRBJ1-1,CASSTPGHPGNTEAFF,TGTGCCAGCAGTACCCCGGGACATCCTGGAAATACTGAAGCTTTCTTT
-,TRBV6-1,14,many,TRBJ1-5,CASSEAGWNQPQHF,TGTGCCAGCAGTGAGGCAGGGTGGAATCAGCCCCAGCATTTT
-,TRBV6-5,12,-,TRBJ1-2,CASSYSGAGYTF,TGTGCCAGCAGTTACTCCGGGGCTGGCTACACCTTC
-,TRBV28,13,-,TRBJ1-5,CASKTGNNQPQHF,TGTGCCAGCAAAACAGGGAATAATCAGCCCCAGCATTTT
TRBD2,TRBV7-8,15,few,TRBJ2-7,CASSWTSGRRYEQYF,TGTGCCAGCAGCTGGACTAGCGGGAGAAGGTACGAGCAGTACTTC
TRBD1,TRBV29-1,15,many,TRBJ2-5,CSVDRRTGIQETQYF,TGCAGCGTTGATCGGCGGACAGGGATCCAAGAGACCCAGTACTTC
-,TRBV5-1,14,-,TRBJ2-5,CASSLVIEPETQYF,TGCGCCAGCAGCCTTGTAATCGAGCCGGAGACCCAGTACTTC
-,TRBV12-3/TRBV12-4,16,-,TRBJ1-2,CAISEVDRIADYGYTF,TGTGCCATCAGTGAAGTTGACAGAATCGCAGACTATGGCTACACCTTC
TRBD2,TRBV13,14,few,TRBJ2-2,CASSTGGLAGELFF,TGTGCCAGCAGCACCGGTGGACTAGCCGGGGAGCTGTTTTTT
-,TRBV7-3,15,-,TRBJ1-2,CASSLTGGEGYGYTF,TGTGCCAGCAGCTTAACGGGCGGCGAGGGCTATGGCTACACCTTC
TRBD2,TRBV7-8,15,many,TRBJ2-7,CASSLALTSGNEQYF,TGTGCCAGCAGCTTAGCGTTAACTAGCGGGAACGAGCAGTACTTC
-,TRBV28,15,many,TRBJ1-2,CASSPGVDVTRGYTF,TGTGCCAGCAGTCCTGGAGTCGACGTAACTAGAGGCTACACCTTC
-,TRBV12-3/TRBV12-4,15,-,TRBJ1-6,CASSFGQFYNSPLHF,TGTGCCAGCAGCTTCGGTCAGTTCTATAATTCACCCCTCCACTTT
TRBD1,TRBV6-5,15,many,TRBJ1-2,CASRGGTDFNYGYTF,TGTGCCAGCAGAGGAGGGACAGACTTTAACTATGGCTACACCTTC
-,TRBV20-1,12,many,TRBJ2-7,CSARDAASEQYF,TGCAGTGCTAGGGACGCGGCGTCCGAGCAGTACTTC
-,TRBV7-2,14,-,TRBJ1-5,CASSCGDGNQPQHF,TGTGCCAGCAGCTGCGGGGACGGAAATCAGCCCCAGCATTTT
-,TRBV6-2/TRBV6-3,18,-,TRBJ1-2,CASSLIGGSRIASGGYTF,TGTGCCAGCAGTCTAATCGGGGGCTCCAGGATCGCCTCGGGTGGCTACACCTTC
TRBD1,TRBV6-5,16,-,TRBJ1-1,CASSWGQGEMNTEAFF,TGTGCCAGCAGTTGGGGACAGGGGGAAATGAACACTGAAGCTTTCTTT
-,TRBV9,15,many,TRBJ1-2,CASSVEGTGLHGYTF,TGTGCCAGCAGCGTAGAAGGGACGGGACTTCATGGCTACACCTTC
-,TRBV6-1,13,many,TRBJ1-2,CASSEMTPVGYTF,TGTGCCAGCAGTGAAATGACCCCGGTCGGCTACACCTTC
TRBD2,TRBV12-3/TRBV12-4,16,-,TRBJ2-5,CASSLELAGGGETQYF,TGTGCCAGCAGTTTGGAACTAGCGGGAGGTGGGGAGACCCAGTACTTC
TRBD1,TRBV18,15,many,TRBJ1-1,CASSGQGPTNTEAFF,TGTGCCAGCTCTGGACAGGGTCCGACCAACACTGAAGCTTTCTTT
TRBD1,TRBV6-2/TRBV6-3,18,-,TRBJ1-5,CASRPSGTGGGSNQPQHF,TGTGCCAGTAGGCCCTCCGGGACAGGGGGCGGTAGCAATCAGCCCCAGCATTTT
-,TRBV28,13,many,TRBJ1-5,CASISRREQPQHF,TGTGCCAGCATAAGTAGGCGGGAACAGCCCCAGCATTTT
TRBD1,TRBV6-1,15,many,TRBJ2-2,CASSDHRGNTGELFF,TGTGCCAGCAGTGACCACAGGGGGAACACCGGGGAGCTGTTTTTT